This T cell receptor beta chain was recorded in a study of cytomegalovirus exposure and HLA in healthy donors. Notes on the study in general: Data from an earlier analysis indicated that most TCR beta V segments were productive either about 87% or about 30% of the time.

PCR amplification relied on 60 Vbeta primers (plus 13 Jbeta primers). Here immunoSEQ multiplex PCR was the method, and the copy in TCRdb shows in-frame clones only, minus some. Its listing shows 30,000 to 40,000 clones. On this clone: Its antigen is not identified.

Sample: PBMCs. The clonotype comes from a middle-aged man in good health and CMV-seropositive.

The CDR3 here is CASSFGSTDTQYF. CDR3 nucleotide sequence: TGCGCCAGCAGCTTCGGTAGCACAGATACGCAGTATTTT. The V and J genes are TRBV5-1 and TRBJ2-3; no clear D gene. The V end lost 2 bases, the J end lost 0 bases, and 4 bases lay between the germline ends. The CDR3 extends over 13 amino acids. CDR1 and CDR2 from the germline V gene are SGHRS and YFSETQ.